This T cell receptor beta chain was sequenced for a study of cytomegalovirus exposure and HLA in healthy donors. Trimming removed 4 bases from V and 7 bases from J; junction bases left unmatched: 9. This CDR3 contains 16 residues. The germline gives CDR1 LGHNA, CDR2 YNFKEQ. Broader study findings: Immune exposure was documented only through CMV serostatus. In a later analysis, productive TCRs from donors in an Asian-associated ancestry cluster reportedly carried fewer N-insertions than the cohort mean. In an earlier analysis, in approximately 630 donors, most V segments appeared productive either ~87% or ~30% of the time.

Remarks on this clone: The antigen remains undetermined.

13 Jbeta primers and 60 Vbeta primers were used for the PCR. Authors' analysis steps: Later, an analysis found some 80 million unique TCR beta chains, and roughly 10 million of these were shared. Sequencing used immunoSEQ multiplex PCR; TCRdb keeps in-frame clones, though not all of them. That table is the source of V, J and clone size, and D and trimming were worked out from the DNA. Of about 140,000 clones listed, about 80% are singletons. The source is a man aged 35-49 years in good health and CMV-seropositive. The chain has TRBV4-2 and TRBJ2-1; 11 bases are a match to TRBD2. The sequencing input was PBMCs. CDR3 residues: CASSRGSGRAGNEQFF. The CDR3, as DNA: TGTGCCAGCAGCCGCGGTAGCGGGAGGGCCGGGAATGAGCAGTTCTTC.